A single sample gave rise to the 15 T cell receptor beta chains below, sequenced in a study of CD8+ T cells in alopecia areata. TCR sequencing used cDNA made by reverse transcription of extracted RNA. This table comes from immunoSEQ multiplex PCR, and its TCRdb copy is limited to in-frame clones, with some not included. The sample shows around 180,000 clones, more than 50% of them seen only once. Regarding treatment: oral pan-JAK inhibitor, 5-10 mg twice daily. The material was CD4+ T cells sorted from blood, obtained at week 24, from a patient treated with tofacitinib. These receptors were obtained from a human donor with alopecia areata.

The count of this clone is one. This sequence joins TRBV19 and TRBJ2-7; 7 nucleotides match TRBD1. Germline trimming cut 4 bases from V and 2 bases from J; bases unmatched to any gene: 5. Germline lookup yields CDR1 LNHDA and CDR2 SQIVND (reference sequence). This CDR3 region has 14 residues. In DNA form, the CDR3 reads TGTGCCAGTAGTAAGGCCCAGGGGGCCTACGAGCAGTACTTC. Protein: CASSKAQGAYEQYF.

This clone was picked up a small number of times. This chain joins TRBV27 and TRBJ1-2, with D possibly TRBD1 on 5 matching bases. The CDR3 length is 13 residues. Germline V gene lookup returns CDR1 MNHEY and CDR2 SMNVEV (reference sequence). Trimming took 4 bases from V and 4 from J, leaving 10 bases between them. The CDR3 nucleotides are TGTGCCAGCAGTTCGGCAGGGCCCTATGGCTACACCTTC. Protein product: CASSSAGPYGYTF.

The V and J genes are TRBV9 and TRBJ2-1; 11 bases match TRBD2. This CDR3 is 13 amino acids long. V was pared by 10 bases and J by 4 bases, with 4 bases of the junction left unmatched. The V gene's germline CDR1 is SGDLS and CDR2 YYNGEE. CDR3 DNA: TGTGCCCGGGGACTAGCGGATTACAATGAGCAGTTCTTC. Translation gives CARGLADYNEQFF.

The CDR3 loop reads CASIPTDEKLFF. As DNA, the CDR3 is TGCGCCAGCATCCCGACAGATGAAAAACTGTTTTTT. The chain recombines TRBV23-1 with TRBJ1-4; weak D call: TRBD1 (5 bases). TRBV23-1 is an open reading frame, and its role is uncertain. Trimming cost V 7 bases and J 6 bases, with 9 bases left between them. This CDR3 is built from 12 residues.

The DNA of the CDR3 is TGTGCCAGCAGCGCCGTGGGGGCCCGGATCTCTGGGGCCAACGTCCTGACTTTC. Translation: CASSAVGARISGANVLTF. V usage is TRBV9 and J usage is TRBJ2-6, with TRBD1 as a possible D gene (6 bases). V dropped 3 bases and J dropped 0 bases, with 16 bases sitting between them. The CDR3 is 18 residues long. Germline V gene lookup returns CDR1 SGDLS and CDR2 YYNGEE.

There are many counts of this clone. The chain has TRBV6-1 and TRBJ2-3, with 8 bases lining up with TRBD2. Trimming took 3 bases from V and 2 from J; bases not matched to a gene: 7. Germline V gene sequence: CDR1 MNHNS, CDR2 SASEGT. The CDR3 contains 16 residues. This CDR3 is CASSEVGTRYTDTQYF. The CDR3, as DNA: TGTGCCAGCAGTGAGGTCGGGACTAGATACACAGATACGCAGTATTTT.

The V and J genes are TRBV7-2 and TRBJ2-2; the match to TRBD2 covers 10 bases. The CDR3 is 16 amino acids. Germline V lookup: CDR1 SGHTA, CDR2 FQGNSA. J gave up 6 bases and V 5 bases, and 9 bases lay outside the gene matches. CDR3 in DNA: TGTGCCAGCAGCCCATTAGCGGGGGGCCCCGCCGGGGAGCTGTTTTTT. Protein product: CASSPLAGGPAGELFF.

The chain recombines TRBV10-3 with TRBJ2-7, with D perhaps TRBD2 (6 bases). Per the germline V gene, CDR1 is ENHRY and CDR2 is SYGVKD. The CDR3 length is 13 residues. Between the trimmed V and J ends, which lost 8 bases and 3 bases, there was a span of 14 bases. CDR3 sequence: CAIASLGGYEQYF. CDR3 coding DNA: TGTGCCATCGCGTCCTTGGGGGGCTACGAGCAGTACTTC.

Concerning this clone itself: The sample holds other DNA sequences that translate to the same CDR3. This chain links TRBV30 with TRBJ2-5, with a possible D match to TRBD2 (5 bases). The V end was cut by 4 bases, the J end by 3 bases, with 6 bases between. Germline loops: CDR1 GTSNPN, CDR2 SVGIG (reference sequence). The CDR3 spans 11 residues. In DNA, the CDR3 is TGTGCCTGGACCGGGGAAGAGACCCAGTACTTC. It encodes CAWTGEETQYF.

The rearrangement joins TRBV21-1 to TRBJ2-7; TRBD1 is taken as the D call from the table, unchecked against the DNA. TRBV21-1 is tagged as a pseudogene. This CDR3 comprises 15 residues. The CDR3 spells CASSVRDNRSYEQYF. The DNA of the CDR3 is TGTGCCAGCAGCGTTCGGGACAACAGGTCCTACGAGCAGTACTTC.

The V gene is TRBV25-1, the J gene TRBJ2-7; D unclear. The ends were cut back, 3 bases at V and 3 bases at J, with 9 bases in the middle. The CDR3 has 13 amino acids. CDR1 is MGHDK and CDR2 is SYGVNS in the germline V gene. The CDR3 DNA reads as TGTGCCAGCAGTGAGTCGGCAGGCTACGAGCAGTACTTC. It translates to CASSESAGYEQYF.

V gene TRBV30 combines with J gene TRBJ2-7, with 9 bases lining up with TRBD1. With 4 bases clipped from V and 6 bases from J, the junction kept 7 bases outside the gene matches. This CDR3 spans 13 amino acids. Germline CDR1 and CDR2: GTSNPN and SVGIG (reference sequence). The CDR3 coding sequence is TGTGCCTGGAAAGGGACAGGGATTATCGAGCAGTACTTC. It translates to CAWKGTGIIEQYF.

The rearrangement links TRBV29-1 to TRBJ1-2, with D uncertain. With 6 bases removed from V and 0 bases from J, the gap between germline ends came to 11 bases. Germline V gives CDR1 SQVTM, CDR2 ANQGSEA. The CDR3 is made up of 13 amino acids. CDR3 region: CSVQGSANYGYTF. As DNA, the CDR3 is TGCAGCGTCCAAGGTTCAGCTAACTATGGCTACACCTTC.

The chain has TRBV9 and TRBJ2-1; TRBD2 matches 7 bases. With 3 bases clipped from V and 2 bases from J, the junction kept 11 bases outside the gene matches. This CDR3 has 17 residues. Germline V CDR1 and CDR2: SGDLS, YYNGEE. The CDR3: CASSAHQRGPAYNEQFF. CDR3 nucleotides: TGTGCCAGCAGCGCCCATCAGCGGGGTCCGGCCTACAATGAGCAGTTCTTC.

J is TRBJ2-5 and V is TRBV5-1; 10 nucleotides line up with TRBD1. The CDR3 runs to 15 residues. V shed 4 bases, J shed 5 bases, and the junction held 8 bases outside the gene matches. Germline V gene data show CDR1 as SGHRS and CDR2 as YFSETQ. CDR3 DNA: TGCGCCAGCAGCCTGGGGGACAGGGGTGGCGAGACCCAGTACTTC. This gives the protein CASSLGDRGGETQYF.